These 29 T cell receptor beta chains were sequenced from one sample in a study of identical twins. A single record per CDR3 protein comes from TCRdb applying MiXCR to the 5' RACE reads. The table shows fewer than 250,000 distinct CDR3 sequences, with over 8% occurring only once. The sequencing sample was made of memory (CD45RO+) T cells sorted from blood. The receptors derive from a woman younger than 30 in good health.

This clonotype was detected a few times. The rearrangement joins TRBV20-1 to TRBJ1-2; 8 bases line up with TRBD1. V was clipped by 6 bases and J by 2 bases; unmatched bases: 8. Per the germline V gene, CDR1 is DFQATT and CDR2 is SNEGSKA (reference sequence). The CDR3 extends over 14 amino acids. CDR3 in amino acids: CSASPGQVNYGYTF. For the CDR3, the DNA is TGCAGTGCCAGCCCGGGACAGGTCAACTATGGCTACACCTTC.

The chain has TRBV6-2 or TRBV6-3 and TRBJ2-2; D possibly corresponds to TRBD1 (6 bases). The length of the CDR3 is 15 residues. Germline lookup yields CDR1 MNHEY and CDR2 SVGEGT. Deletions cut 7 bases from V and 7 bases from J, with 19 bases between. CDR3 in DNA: TGTGCCAGCACCCTTCCTCCAGGGGCGAACGGGGAGCTGTTTTTT. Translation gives CASTLPPGANGELFF.

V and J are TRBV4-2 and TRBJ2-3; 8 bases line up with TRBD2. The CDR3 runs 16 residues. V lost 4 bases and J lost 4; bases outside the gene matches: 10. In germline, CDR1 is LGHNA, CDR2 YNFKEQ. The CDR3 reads CASSPGLEPYSDTQYF. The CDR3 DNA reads TGTGCCAGCAGCCCGGGACTAGAACCCTATTCAGATACGCAGTATTTT.

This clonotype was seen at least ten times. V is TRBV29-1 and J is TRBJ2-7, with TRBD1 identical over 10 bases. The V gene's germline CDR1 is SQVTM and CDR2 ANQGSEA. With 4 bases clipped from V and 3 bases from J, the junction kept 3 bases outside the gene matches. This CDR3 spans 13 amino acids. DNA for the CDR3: TGCAGCGTTGCGCGGACAGGGGGCTACGAGCAGTACTTC. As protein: CSVARTGGYEQYF.

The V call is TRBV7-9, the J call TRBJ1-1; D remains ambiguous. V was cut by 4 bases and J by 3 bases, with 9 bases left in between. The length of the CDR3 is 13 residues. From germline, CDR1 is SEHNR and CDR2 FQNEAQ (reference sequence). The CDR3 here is CASSSLRDTEAFF. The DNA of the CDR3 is TGTGCCAGCAGCTCCTTAAGGGACACTGAAGCTTTCTTT.

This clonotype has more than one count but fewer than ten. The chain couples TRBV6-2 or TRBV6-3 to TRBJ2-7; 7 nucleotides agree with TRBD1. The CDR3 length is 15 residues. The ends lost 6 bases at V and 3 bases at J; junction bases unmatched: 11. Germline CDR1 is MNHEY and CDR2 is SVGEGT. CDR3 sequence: CASSPLGTVLYEQYF. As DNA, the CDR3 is TGTGCCAGCAGCCCCCTCGGGACAGTTCTCTACGAGCAGTACTTC.

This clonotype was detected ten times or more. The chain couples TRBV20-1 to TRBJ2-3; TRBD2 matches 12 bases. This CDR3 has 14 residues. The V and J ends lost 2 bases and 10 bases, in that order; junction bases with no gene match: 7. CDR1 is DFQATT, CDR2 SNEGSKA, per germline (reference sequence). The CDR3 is CSARKLAGGPAQYF. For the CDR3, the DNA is TGCAGTGCTAGAAAACTAGCGGGAGGCCCCGCGCAGTATTTT.

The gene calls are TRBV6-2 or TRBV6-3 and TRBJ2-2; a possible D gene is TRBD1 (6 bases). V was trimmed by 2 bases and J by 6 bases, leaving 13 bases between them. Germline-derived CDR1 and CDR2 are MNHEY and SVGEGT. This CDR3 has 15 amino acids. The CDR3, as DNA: TGTGCCAGCAGTTACGAGGGACAAGGCTCCGGGGAGCTGTTTTTT. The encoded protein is CASSYEGQGSGELFF.

In nucleotides, the CDR3 is TGTGCCAGCAGTTTTTTAGTGTTAAGCTCTGGGGCCAACGTCCTGACTTTC. This codes for CASSFLVLSSGANVLTF. The rearrangement links TRBV6-2 or TRBV6-3 to TRBJ2-6; D unclear. Trimming removed 4 bases at V and 0 bases at J, with 13 bases between. Per the germline V gene, CDR1 is MNHEY and CDR2 is SVGEGT. The CDR3 is 17 residues long.

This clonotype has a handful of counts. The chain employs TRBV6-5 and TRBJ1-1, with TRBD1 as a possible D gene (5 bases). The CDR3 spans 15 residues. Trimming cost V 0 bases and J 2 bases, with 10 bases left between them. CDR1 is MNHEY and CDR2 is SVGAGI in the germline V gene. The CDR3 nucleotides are TGTGCCAGCAGTTACTCTGGGGACCTAAACACTGAAGCTTTCTTT. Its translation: CASSYSGDLNTEAFF.

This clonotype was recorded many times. The CDR3 sequence is CASSWDSYEQYF. The CDR3 DNA is TGTGCCAGCAGCTGGGACAGCTACGAGCAGTACTTC. The chain carries TRBV7-2 and TRBJ2-7; 7 positions agree with TRBD1. Germline V gene lookup returns CDR1 SGHTA and CDR2 FQGNSA. The trim removed 4 bases at V and 3 bases at J, leaving 0 bases unmatched. The CDR3 loop spans 12 amino acids. Combining the CDR3 with reference TRBV7-2 and TRBJ2-7 gives the whole variable domain GAGVSQSPSNKVTEKGKDVELRCDPISGHTALYWYRQSLGQGLEFLIYFQGNSAPDKSGLPSDRFSAERTGGSVSTLTIQRTQQEDSAVYLCASSWDSYEQYFGPGTRLTVT.

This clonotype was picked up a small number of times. CDR3 sequence reads: CASRIVREKLFF. The CDR3 nucleotides are TGTGCCAGCAGAATAGTACGGGAAAAACTGTTTTTT. The chain couples TRBV2 to TRBJ1-4; D remains unclear. Germline V gene data show CDR1 as SNHLY and CDR2 as FYNNEI. This CDR3 is 12 amino acids long. Between the trimmed V and J ends, which lost 6 bases and 8 bases, there was a span of 10 bases.

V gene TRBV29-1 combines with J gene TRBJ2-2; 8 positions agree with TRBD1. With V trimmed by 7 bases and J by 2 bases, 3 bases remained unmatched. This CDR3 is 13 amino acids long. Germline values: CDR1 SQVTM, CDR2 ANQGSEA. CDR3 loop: CSADRANTGELFF. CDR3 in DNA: TGCAGCGCGGACAGGGCAAACACCGGGGAGCTGTTTTTT.

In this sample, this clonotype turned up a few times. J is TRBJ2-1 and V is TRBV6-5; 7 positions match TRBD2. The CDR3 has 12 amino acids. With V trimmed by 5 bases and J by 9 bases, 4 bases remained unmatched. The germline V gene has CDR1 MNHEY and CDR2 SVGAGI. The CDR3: CASSTWGGEQFF. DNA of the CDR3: TGTGCCAGCAGTACGTGGGGGGGTGAGCAGTTCTTC.

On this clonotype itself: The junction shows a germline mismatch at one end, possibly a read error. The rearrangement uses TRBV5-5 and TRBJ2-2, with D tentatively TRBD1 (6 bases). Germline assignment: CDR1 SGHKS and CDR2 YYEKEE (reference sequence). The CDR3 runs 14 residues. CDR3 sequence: CAISPGVLCWELLF. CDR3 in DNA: TGTGCCATCAGCCCAGGGGTCCTCTGCTGGGAGCTGCTTTTT.

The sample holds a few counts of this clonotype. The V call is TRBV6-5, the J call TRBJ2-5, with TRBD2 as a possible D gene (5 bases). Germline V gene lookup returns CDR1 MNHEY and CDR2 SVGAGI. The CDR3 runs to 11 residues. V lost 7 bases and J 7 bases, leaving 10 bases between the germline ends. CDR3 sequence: CASTDSLTQYF. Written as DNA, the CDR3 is TGTGCCAGCACGGACTCGTTGACCCAGTACTTC.

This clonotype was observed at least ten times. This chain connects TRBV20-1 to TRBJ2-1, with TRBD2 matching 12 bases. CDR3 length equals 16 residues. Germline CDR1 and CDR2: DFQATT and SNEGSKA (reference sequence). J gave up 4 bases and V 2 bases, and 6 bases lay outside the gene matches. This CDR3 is CSARQLTSGSYNEQFF. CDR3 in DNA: TGCAGTGCTAGACAGTTGACTAGCGGGAGTTACAATGAGCAGTTCTTC.

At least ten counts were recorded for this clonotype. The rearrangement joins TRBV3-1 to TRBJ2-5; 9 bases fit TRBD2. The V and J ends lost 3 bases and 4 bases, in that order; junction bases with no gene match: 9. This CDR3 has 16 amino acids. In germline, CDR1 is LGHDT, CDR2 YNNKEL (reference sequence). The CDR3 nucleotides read TGTGCCAGCAGCCATAATCCCGGGACTAGCAGAGAGACCCAGTACTTC. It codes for CASSHNPGTSRETQYF.

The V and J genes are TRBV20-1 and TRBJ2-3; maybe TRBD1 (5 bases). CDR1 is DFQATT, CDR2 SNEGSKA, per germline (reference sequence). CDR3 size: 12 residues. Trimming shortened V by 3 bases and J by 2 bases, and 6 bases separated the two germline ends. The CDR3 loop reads CSASGHTDTQYF. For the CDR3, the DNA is TGCAGTGCTAGCGGACACACAGATACGCAGTATTTT.

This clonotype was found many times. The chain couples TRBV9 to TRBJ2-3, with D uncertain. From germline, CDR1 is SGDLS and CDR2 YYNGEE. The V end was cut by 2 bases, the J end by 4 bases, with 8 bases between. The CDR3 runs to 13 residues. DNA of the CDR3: TGTGCCAGCAGCGTGAATTTTGCAGATACGCAGTATTTT. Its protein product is CASSVNFADTQYF.

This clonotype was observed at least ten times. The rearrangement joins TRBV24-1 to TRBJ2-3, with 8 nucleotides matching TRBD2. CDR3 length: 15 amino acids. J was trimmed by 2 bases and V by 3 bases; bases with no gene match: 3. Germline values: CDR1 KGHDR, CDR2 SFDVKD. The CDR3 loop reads CATSDGREDTDTQYF. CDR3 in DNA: TGTGCCACCAGTGATGGGCGGGAGGACACAGATACGCAGTATTTT.

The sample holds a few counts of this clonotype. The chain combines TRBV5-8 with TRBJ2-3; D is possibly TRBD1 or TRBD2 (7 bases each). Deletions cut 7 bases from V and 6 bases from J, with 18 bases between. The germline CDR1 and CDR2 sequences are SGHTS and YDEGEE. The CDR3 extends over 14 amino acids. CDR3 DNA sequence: TGTGCCAGCCCCCGCGGGCAGGGGGGGGATACGCAGTATTTT. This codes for CASPRGQGGDTQYF.

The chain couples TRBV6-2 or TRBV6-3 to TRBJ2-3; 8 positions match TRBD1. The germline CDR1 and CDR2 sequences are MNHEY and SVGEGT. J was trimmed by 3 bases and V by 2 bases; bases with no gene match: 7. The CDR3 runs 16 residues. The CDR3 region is CASSYRQGTGTDTQYF. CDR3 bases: TGTGCCAGCAGTTACCGACAGGGGACGGGAACAGATACGCAGTATTTT.

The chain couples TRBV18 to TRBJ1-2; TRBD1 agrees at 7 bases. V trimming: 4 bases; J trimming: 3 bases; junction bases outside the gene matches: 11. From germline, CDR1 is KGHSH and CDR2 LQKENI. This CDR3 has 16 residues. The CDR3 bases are TGTGCCAGCTCACTAAACGCAGGGGGAGAGGACTATGGCTACACCTTC. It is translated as CASSLNAGGEDYGYTF. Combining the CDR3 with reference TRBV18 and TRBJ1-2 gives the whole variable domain NAGVMQNPRHLVRRRGQEARLRCSPMKGHSHVYWYRQLPEEGLKFMVYLQKENIIDESGMPKERFSAEFPKEGPSILRIQQVVRGDSAAYFCASSLNAGGEDYGYTFGSGTRLTVV.

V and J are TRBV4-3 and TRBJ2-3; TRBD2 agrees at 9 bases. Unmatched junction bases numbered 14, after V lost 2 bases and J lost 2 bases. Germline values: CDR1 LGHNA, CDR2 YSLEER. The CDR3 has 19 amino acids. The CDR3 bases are TGCGCCAGCAGCCAAAGGGTAACGACAGCGGGAGGTAACACAGATACGCAGTATTTT. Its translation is CASSQRVTTAGGNTDTQYF.

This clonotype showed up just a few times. The CDR3 DNA is TGTGCCAGTAGCCGAAGTGTCGGGACAGGGGTCGAGCAGTACTTC. Translation gives CASSRSVGTGVEQYF. The rearrangement joins TRBV19 to TRBJ2-7, with 10 nucleotides matching TRBD1. The CDR3 is made up of 15 amino acids. Germline CDR1 LNHDA, CDR2 SQIVND (reference sequence). J gave up 6 bases and V 6 bases, and 11 bases lay outside the gene matches.

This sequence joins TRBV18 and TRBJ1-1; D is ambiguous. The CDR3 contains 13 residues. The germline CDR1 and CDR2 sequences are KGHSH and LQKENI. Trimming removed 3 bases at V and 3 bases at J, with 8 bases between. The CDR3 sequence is CASSPGLDTEAFF. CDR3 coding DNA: TGTGCCAGCTCACCGGGTCTGGACACTGAAGCTTTCTTT. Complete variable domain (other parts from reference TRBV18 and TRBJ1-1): NAGVMQNPRHLVRRRGQEARLRCSPMKGHSHVYWYRQLPEEGLKFMVYLQKENIIDESGMPKERFSAEFPKEGPSILRIQQVVRGDSAAYFCASSPGLDTEAFFGQGTRLTVV.

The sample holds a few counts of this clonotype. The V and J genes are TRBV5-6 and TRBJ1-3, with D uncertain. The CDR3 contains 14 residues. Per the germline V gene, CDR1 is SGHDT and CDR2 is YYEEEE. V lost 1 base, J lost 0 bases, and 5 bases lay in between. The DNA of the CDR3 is TGTGCCAGCAGCTTGATGGGCTCTGGAAACACCATATATTTT. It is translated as CASSLMGSGNTIYF.

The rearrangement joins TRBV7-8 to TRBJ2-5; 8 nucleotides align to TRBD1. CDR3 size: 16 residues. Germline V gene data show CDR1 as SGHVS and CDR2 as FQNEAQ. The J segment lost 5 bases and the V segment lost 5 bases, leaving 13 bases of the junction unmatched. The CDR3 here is CASSKTGGPVQETQYF. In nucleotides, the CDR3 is TGTGCCAGCAGCAAAACAGGGGGACCAGTCCAGGAGACCCAGTACTTC.